The 3 T cell receptor beta chains below all came from one sample that was sequenced in a study of technical replicates of blood from several donors. Repertoires were generated with immunoSEQ multiplex PCR, while TCRdb's copy carries only in-frame clones and drops some. The table has around 63,000 clones, 90% to 95% seen once. Sequencing was carried out using PBMCs. The receptors originated from a human donor in good health. Some clones in this sample may be carry-over from other donors' samples.

The chain couples TRBV4-1 to TRBJ2-1; unclear D gene. The CDR3 totals 13 residues. The V end lost 4 bases, the J end lost 10 bases, and 14 bases lay between the germline ends. CDR1 is MGHRA, CDR2 YSYEKL, per germline. Written as DNA, the CDR3 is TGCGCCAGCAGCCGCCCGACTTCTGAGGAGCAGTTCTTC. As protein: CASSRPTSEEQFF.

The rearrangement links TRBV7-8 to TRBJ2-2; 10 bases fit TRBD2. CDR1 and CDR2 (germline): SGHVS, FQNEAQ. CDR3 length: 15 residues. V lost 3 bases and J lost 6; bases outside the gene matches: 4. CDR3 loop: CASSFRTSGAGELFF. The CDR3 DNA sequence: TGTGCCAGCAGCTTCAGGACTAGCGGTGCCGGGGAGCTGTTTTTT.

The rearrangement joins TRBV19 to TRBJ2-7; no definite D call. Deletions cut 2 bases from V and 0 bases from J, with 11 bases between. Germline V gives CDR1 LNHDA, CDR2 SQIVND (reference sequence). CDR3 length equals 15 residues. CDR3 protein: CASSISGSNSYEQYF. The CDR3 nucleotides read TGTGCCAGTAGTATATCAGGCTCCAACTCCTACGAGCAGTACTTC.